Presented here are 30 T cell receptor beta chains from one specimen sequenced in a study of cytomegalovirus exposure and HLA in healthy donors. PCR amplification relied on 60 Vbeta primers (plus 13 Jbeta primers). Sequenced by immunoSEQ multiplex PCR; TCRdb stores in-frame clones only, minus some. The data show 170,000 or so clones, about three quarters seen once. Sequencing was performed on PBMCs. The receptors originated from a man aged 40-55 years in good health and CMV-seronegative.

The genes are TRBV7-2 and TRBJ2-7; 12 bases are shared with TRBD2. Per germline, CDR1 SGHTA and CDR2 FQGNSA. V shed 4 bases and J 5 bases; nucleotides not matched to a gene: 18. The CDR3 loop spans 19 amino acids. The CDR3 DNA reads as TGTGCCAGCAGCTCCCGTCGCCTTCAGACTAGCGGGAGCAGCCACGAGCAGTACTTC. Translating gives CASSSRRLQTSGSSHEQYF.

The chain has TRBV4-1 and TRBJ1-2, with a possible D match to TRBD1 (6 bases). The ends were cut back, 2 bases at V and 4 bases at J, with 11 bases in the middle. This CDR3 is built from 14 residues. Germline CDR1 is MGHRA and CDR2 is YSYEKL. The CDR3 DNA is TGCGCCAGCAGCCAACAACAGGGTAGCTATGGCTACACCTTC. Its translation: CASSQQQGSYGYTF.

This clone has more than one count but fewer than ten. This chain connects TRBV10-3 to TRBJ1-5, with 8 bases identical to TRBD1. CDR3 length: 15 residues. With V trimmed by 6 bases and J by 1 base, 5 bases remained unmatched. CDR1 is ENHRY, CDR2 SYGVKD, per germline. The CDR3 here is CAISQGQASNQPQHF. CDR3 coding DNA: TGTGCCATCAGCCAGGGACAGGCCAGCAATCAGCCCCAGCATTTT.

This clone was seen just once. This chain links TRBV19 with TRBJ1-1; D unclear. Germline-derived CDR1 and CDR2 are LNHDA and SQIVND (reference sequence). The CDR3 runs to 13 residues. V was trimmed by 6 bases and J by 1 base, leaving 9 bases between them. CDR3 loop: CASRRVGNTEAFF. Written as DNA, the CDR3 is TGTGCCAGTAGGCGGGTGGGGAACACTGAAGCTTTCTTT.

The V and J genes are TRBV9 and TRBJ2-3; D may be TRBD2 (7 bases). Germline V gene sequence: CDR1 SGDLS, CDR2 YYNGEE. V was cut by 0 bases and J by 6 bases, with 14 bases left in between. CDR3 length: 15 amino acids. CDR3 loop: CASSVVMGGQDTQYF. CDR3 DNA sequence: TGTGCCAGCAGCGTAGTAATGGGGGGGCAGGATACGCAGTATTTT.

This sequence joins TRBV10-2 and TRBJ1-4; 7 nucleotides align to TRBD1. Trimming removed 10 bases from V and 5 bases from J; junction bases left unmatched: 7. This CDR3 is built from 13 residues. Germline CDR1 and CDR2: WSHSY and SAAADI. The CDR3 DNA is TGCGCCACCGGACAGGTGCAAAATGAAAAACTGTTTTTT. Its translation: CATGQVQNEKLFF.

This rearrangement joins TRBV19 to TRBJ1-5; 9 positions agree with TRBD1. With V trimmed by 3 bases and J by 7 bases, 7 bases remained unmatched. CDR1 and CDR2 (germline): LNHDA, SQIVND (reference sequence). This CDR3 contains 15 residues. CDR3 region: CASSIPQGAGQPQHF. The CDR3 DNA reads TGTGCCAGTAGTATCCCACAGGGGGCAGGACAGCCCCAGCATTTT.

The chain employs TRBV4-3 and TRBJ1-2; D might be TRBD1 (5 bases). The CDR3 covers 13 residues. V was cut by 2 bases and J by 3 bases, with 7 bases left in between. Germline assignment: CDR1 LGHNA and CDR2 YSLEER. CDR3 region: CASSQKGDYGYTF. The CDR3 DNA sequence: TGCGCCAGCAGCCAAAAAGGGGACTATGGCTACACCTTC.

The CDR3 protein is CASSVAGGGLTEAFF. The CDR3 region has the DNA TGTGCCAGCAGCGTAGCTGGCGGGGGCCTCACTGAAGCTTTCTTT. The chain uses TRBV9 and TRBJ1-1, with D possibly TRBD1 on 6 matching bases. V gave up 0 bases and J gave up 4 bases, with 13 bases separating them. CDR1 and CDR2 from the germline V gene are SGDLS and YYNGEE. There are 15 residues in the CDR3.

V and J are TRBV4-1 and TRBJ1-5, with 7 bases that match TRBD1. V gave up 0 bases and J gave up 5 bases; unmatched junction bases: 7. This CDR3 is built from 16 residues. CDR1 MGHRA and CDR2 YSYEKL come from the germline V gene. The CDR3 DNA reads TGCGCCAGCAGCCAAGAAGGGACAGCCCTCGATCAGCCCCAGCATTTT. It encodes CASSQEGTALDQPQHF.

The rearrangement uses TRBV4-1 and TRBJ1-1; the match to TRBD1 covers 7 bases. CDR1 and CDR2 (germline): MGHRA, YSYEKL. The V and J ends lost 6 bases and 0 bases, in that order; junction bases with no gene match: 7. CDR3 size: 15 residues. CDR3 in DNA: TGCGCCAGCAGACAGGGGCCCGAACTGAACACTGAAGCTTTCTTT. Translated: CASRQGPELNTEAFF.

The chain links TRBV19 to TRBJ2-1, with 14 positions matching TRBD2. V dropped 1 base and J dropped 10; count of bases not matched to a gene: 0. CDR1 is LNHDA, CDR2 SQIVND, per germline (reference sequence). The CDR3 loop spans 14 amino acids. DNA for the CDR3: TGTGCCAGTAGTATAGGACTAGCGGGGGGGGAGCAGTTCTTC. Translated: CASSIGLAGGEQFF.

There are a few counts of this clone. This chain connects TRBV6-5 to TRBJ1-2, with D unresolved. Germline V CDR1 and CDR2: MNHEY, SVGAGI. The CDR3 runs to 14 residues. The germline V and J ends were trimmed by 4 bases and 4 bases, with 13 bases remaining between them. The CDR3 reads CASSFEPTSYGYTF. The CDR3 DNA reads TGTGCCAGCAGTTTTGAACCTACTAGCTATGGCTACACCTTC.

This chain joins TRBV9 and TRBJ1-1; D is ambiguous. CDR1 SGDLS and CDR2 YYNGEE come from the germline V gene. The V gene lost 3 bases and the J gene lost 4 bases, with 10 bases spanning the gap. The CDR3 covers 13 residues. In nucleotides, the CDR3 is TGTGCCAGCAGCGCGGGTTCGAGCACTGAAGCTTTCTTT. It translates to CASSAGSSTEAFF.

This clone was recorded once. The CDR3 DNA sequence: TGTGCCAGCAGTTTACAGAACACTGAAGCTTTCTTT. This sequence encodes CASSLQNTEAFF. The rearrangement links TRBV7-8 to TRBJ1-1, with D unresolved. From germline, CDR1 is SGHVS and CDR2 FQNEAQ. V was clipped by 6 bases and J by 1 base, with 6 bases between them. The length of the CDR3 is 12 residues.

The chain combines TRBV9 with TRBJ2-6; maybe TRBD1 (5 bases). CDR1 and CDR2 from the germline V gene are SGDLS and YYNGEE. The V and J ends lost 5 bases and 0 bases respectively, with 9 bases between them. The CDR3 extends over 15 amino acids. This CDR3 reads CASRTVGSGANVLTF. In DNA, the CDR3 is TGTGCCAGCAGGACAGTGGGCTCTGGGGCCAACGTCCTGACTTTC.

In regard to this clone: Other DNA sequences in this sample translate to the same CDR3. The CDR3: CAWRDRGLTDTQYF. The CDR3 DNA sequence: TGTGCCTGGCGGGACAGGGGGCTTACAGATACGCAGTATTTT. This sequence joins TRBV30 and TRBJ2-3; 12 positions match TRBD1. Losses at the gene ends were 5 bases for V and 3 bases for J; bases not matched to a gene: 3. CDR3 length equals 14 residues. Germline V gene data show CDR1 as GTSNPN and CDR2 as SVGIG (reference sequence).

This chain uses TRBV9 with TRBJ2-5; 7 bases align to TRBD2. Germline loops: CDR1 SGDLS, CDR2 YYNGEE. CDR3 length equals 11 residues. V was pared by 7 bases and J by 5 bases, with 2 bases of the junction left unmatched. The CDR3 region is CASGGGETQYF. In nucleotides, the CDR3 is TGTGCCAGCGGGGGAGGGGAGACCCAGTACTTC.

The rearrangement uses TRBV11-3 and TRBJ2-2, with TRBD2 identical over 10 bases. V dropped 9 bases and J dropped 3; count of bases not matched to a gene: 16. CDR3 length equals 18 residues. Germline V lookup: CDR1 SGHNT, CDR2 YENEEA. Written as DNA, the CDR3 is TGTGCCAGATTTTTTAGGCTAGCGGGAGACAAGGACACCGGGGAGCTGTTTTTT. Translating it yields CARFFRLAGDKDTGELFF.

This chain uses TRBV30 with TRBJ2-1; 9 nucleotides agree with TRBD2. The CDR3 runs 13 residues. CDR1 and CDR2 (germline): GTSNPN, SVGIG (reference sequence). The V segment lost 0 bases and the J segment 15 bases; nucleotides outside the gene matches: 9. For the CDR3, the DNA is TGTGCCTGGAGTGTACTAGCGGGTGGGTCGTTGTTCTTC. Translating gives CAWSVLAGGSLFF.

This clone has only a few counts. This chain connects TRBV30 to TRBJ1-6; TRBD1 agrees at 7 bases. This CDR3 has 13 amino acids. Germline lookup yields CDR1 GTSNPN and CDR2 SVGIG (reference sequence). V trimming: 8 bases; J trimming: 4 bases; junction bases outside the gene matches: 5. The CDR3 coding sequence is TGTGCCAGGCGACAGGGTTATAATTCACCCCTCCACTTT. It codes for CARRQGYNSPLHF.

V gene TRBV5-4 combines with J gene TRBJ1-2, with 7 bases matching TRBD1. CDR3 length: 14 residues. V dropped 5 bases and J dropped 6; count of bases not matched to a gene: 10. Germline assignment: CDR1 SGHNT and CDR2 YYREEE (reference sequence). CDR3 sequence: CASRPETGFNGYTF. The CDR3 DNA reads as TGTGCCAGCAGACCCGAGACAGGGTTTAATGGCTACACCTTC.

The chain has TRBV10-3 and TRBJ1-2, with a possible D match to TRBD1 (5 bases). Germline V gene lookup returns CDR1 ENHRY and CDR2 SYGVKD. V was pared by 9 bases and J by 4 bases, with 15 bases between. There are 13 residues in the CDR3. In DNA form, the CDR3 reads TGTGCCATGAGGACACCCGACCTCTATGGCTACACCTTC. Residues: CAMRTPDLYGYTF.

Details on this clone: Other DNA sequences within the sample encode an identical CDR3. The V call is TRBV18, the J call TRBJ2-7; 9 bases match TRBD2. V dropped 3 bases and J dropped 1; count of bases not matched to a gene: 4. Germline V lookup: CDR1 KGHSH, CDR2 LQKENI. This CDR3 is built from 15 residues. As DNA, the CDR3 is TGTGCCAGCTCACCGACTAGCGGAATATCCTACGAGCAGTACTTC. This translates into CASSPTSGISYEQYF.

About this clone itself: An end of the junction does not agree with germline; a read error may underlie this. The chain carries TRBV29-1 and TRBJ2-1, with a tentative D call TRBD2 (5 bases). This CDR3 is built from 15 residues. Germline V gives CDR1 SQVTM, CDR2 ANQGSEA. CDR3 bases: TGCAGCGTGGAAGGCGGGCAGAGCTCCTACAATGAGCAGTTCTTC. Its protein product is CSVEGGQSSYNEQFF.

This CDR3 reads CAWSGISSYEKLFF. In nucleotides, the CDR3 is TGTGCCTGGAGCGGGATTTCGTCCTATGAAAAACTGTTTTTT. The chain links TRBV30 to TRBJ1-4; no clear D. The V end was cut by 3 bases, the J end by 6 bases, with 14 bases between. CDR1 GTSNPN and CDR2 SVGIG come from the germline V gene (reference sequence). CDR3 size: 14 residues.

This chain joins TRBV7-2 and TRBJ2-5; 12 bases agree with TRBD2. Germline CDR1 SGHTA, CDR2 FQGNSA. The CDR3 sequence is 16 residues long. The V segment lost 4 bases and the J segment 1 base; nucleotides outside the gene matches: 4. The CDR3 DNA reads as TGTGCCAGCAGCTCGACTAGCGGGGGCCCCCAAGAGACCCAGTACTTC. This sequence encodes CASSSTSGGPQETQYF.

The chain links TRBV7-8 to TRBJ1-1; the match to TRBD1 covers 7 bases. Germline CDR1 reads SGHVS; CDR2 reads FQNEAQ. Losses at the gene ends were 1 base for V and 7 bases for J; bases not matched to a gene: 3. CDR3 size: 13 residues. The CDR3 nucleotides are TGTGCCAGCAGCTTAGGGGACAGCCTTGAAGCTTTCTTT. Encoded protein: CASSLGDSLEAFF.

The sample holds one count of this clone. This chain joins TRBV27 and TRBJ2-5, with D maybe TRBD1 (6 bases). Judging by the DNA end, TRBJ2-7 fits better; the J call may be wrong. Germline V gene sequence: CDR1 MNHEY, CDR2 SMNVEV (reference sequence). This CDR3 comprises 16 residues. CDR3 sequence: CASSPLQGLDVYEQYF. CDR3 sequence (DNA): TGTGCCAGCAGTCCGTTACAGGGCCTAGATGTCTACGAGCAGTACTTC.

V is TRBV9 and J is TRBJ1-6, with 7 bases identical to TRBD1. V lost 5 bases and J lost 13; bases outside the gene matches: 9. Germline CDR1 SGDLS, CDR2 YYNGEE. The CDR3 sequence is 13 residues long. The CDR3 sequence: CASSATGWSPLHF. The CDR3 bases are TGTGCCAGCAGTGCGACAGGGTGGTCGCCCCTCCACTTT.